This T cell receptor beta chain was recovered during a study of cytomegalovirus exposure and HLA in healthy donors. V gave up 1 base and J gave up 0 bases, with 9 bases separating them. Germline V gene sequence: CDR1 MGHRA, CDR2 YSYEKL. CDR3 length: 15 amino acids. The PCR contained 60 Vbeta and 13 Jbeta primers. Measured with immunoSEQ multiplex PCR; TCRdb has only the in-frame clones, and not every one. The sample carries approximately 160,000 clones, 68% recorded once. Points from the study as a whole: Most of the TCR beta V segments (in an earlier analysis) were productive either about 90% or about 30% of the time. Versus the approximately 720-donor mean, an Asian-associated ancestry cluster reportedly showed fewer N-insertions in a later analysis.

Details on this clone: Its antigen is currently unknown. Other DNA sequences in this specimen translate into the identical CDR3.

The V call is TRBV4-1, the J call TRBJ1-1; the D is unclear. The material sequenced was PBMCs. This sequence was found in a man between 45 and 60 years old in good health and CMV-seronegative. CDR3 coding DNA: TGCGCCAGCAGCCAAGCTCGCGGGTTGAACACTGAAGCTTTCTTT. It codes for CASSQARGLNTEAFF.